This is a list of T cell receptor beta chains from one sample in a study of T-cell memory formation after mild COVID-19. One entry per CDR3 protein, called by TCRdb with MiXCR from the 5' RACE reads. In the table there are tens of thousands of distinct CDR3 sequences, 9% to 9.5% of which are singletons. The specimen was PBMCs or a T cell subset sorted from them (not recorded which). These receptors came from a man aged 18 to 30 who had mild COVID-19 (a few samples of this study predate the infection). Cell type and time point are not known. The CDR3 runs from the conserved cysteine through the conserved F or W. A D gene is named only where the DNA matches it firmly. A clone size is listed for some rows: how often the clone was seen (once, few, many), or a class if it is expanded.

d_gene: -; j_gene: TRBJ2-7; abundance: -; v_gene: TRBV12-3/TRBV12-4; CDR3nt: TGTGCCAGCAGTTTTGGAGGGGCTTCGCAGTACTTC; CDR3aa: CASSFGGASQYF
d_gene: -; j_gene: TRBJ2-2; abundance: -; v_gene: TRBV12-3/TRBV12-4; CDR3nt: TGTGCCAGCAGCTCCCGGGGTCTTTGGTCGAACACCGGGGAGCTGTTTTTT; CDR3aa: CASSSRGLWSNTGELFF
d_gene: -; j_gene: TRBJ2-2; abundance: few; v_gene: TRBV6-5; CDR3nt: TGTGCCAGCAGTTACTCCCCCCAGCGGGTCACCGGGGAGCTGTTTTTT; CDR3aa: CASSYSPQRVTGELFF
d_gene: -; j_gene: TRBJ2-1; abundance: many; v_gene: TRBV5-1; CDR3nt: TGCGCCAGCAGGACCGGGACCGGAGGGGGGCAGTTCTTC; CDR3aa: CASRTGTGGGQFF
d_gene: -; j_gene: TRBJ2-2; abundance: few; v_gene: TRBV18; CDR3nt: TGTGCCAGCTCACTTGGACAGCGCGACGGGGAGCTGTTTTTT; CDR3aa: CASSLGQRDGELFF
d_gene: -; j_gene: TRBJ2-1; abundance: -; v_gene: TRBV5-1; CDR3nt: TGCGCCAGCAGCGTAATGTCAGGGGAGAGCAATGAGCAGTTCTTC; CDR3aa: CASSVMSGESNEQFF
d_gene: TRBD2; j_gene: TRBJ2-1; abundance: -; v_gene: TRBV4-1; CDR3nt: TGCGCCAGCAGCCAAGCTACCAGCGGGGTTTACAATGAGCAGTTCTTC; CDR3aa: CASSQATSGVYNEQFF
d_gene: -; j_gene: TRBJ1-5; abundance: few; v_gene: TRBV4-1; CDR3nt: TGCGCCAGCAGCCACCGCATGCTGGGTAGCAATCAGCCCCAGCATTTT; CDR3aa: CASSHRMLGSNQPQHF
d_gene: -; j_gene: TRBJ2-5; abundance: -; v_gene: TRBV7-2; CDR3nt: TGTGCCAGCCTGGACGGCCCCTATCCTCAAGAGACCCAGTACTTC; CDR3aa: CASLDGPYPQETQYF
d_gene: -; j_gene: TRBJ2-1; abundance: -; v_gene: TRBV21-1; CDR3nt: TGTGCCAGCTTAAAGTGGGGGAAAGCGGCAGGGGGAGCGAATGAGCAGTTCTTC; CDR3aa: CASLKWGKAAGGANEQFF
d_gene: -; j_gene: TRBJ2-2; abundance: many; v_gene: TRBV5-1; CDR3nt: TGCGCCAGCAGCTTGGCCGTTTCCACCGGGGAGCTGTTTTTT; CDR3aa: CASSLAVSTGELFF
d_gene: -; j_gene: TRBJ2-3; abundance: few; v_gene: TRBV7-2; CDR3nt: TGTGCCAGCAGCTTATATCAGAGAAGCACAGATACGCAGTATTTT; CDR3aa: CASSLYQRSTDTQYF
d_gene: TRBD2; j_gene: TRBJ2-1; abundance: few; v_gene: TRBV6-4; CDR3nt: TGTGCCAGCAGTGCACAGCCAACTAGCGGGGGGGCGTTTGAGCAGTTCTTC; CDR3aa: CASSAQPTSGGAFEQFF
d_gene: -; j_gene: TRBJ1-2; abundance: few; v_gene: TRBV5-6; CDR3nt: TGTGCCAGCAGCCCGGCCAACAGGGTGAGGGGCTACACCTTC; CDR3aa: CASSPANRVRGYTF
d_gene: -; j_gene: TRBJ2-7; abundance: many; v_gene: TRBV5-6; CDR3nt: TGTGCCAGCAGCGTTGGGGACGGACCCTACGAGCAGTACTTC; CDR3aa: CASSVGDGPYEQYF
d_gene: TRBD1; j_gene: TRBJ1-4; abundance: few; v_gene: TRBV7-2; CDR3nt: TGTGCCAGCAGCCCCGCGACAGGGAGAAAACTGTTTTTT; CDR3aa: CASSPATGRKLFF
d_gene: -; j_gene: TRBJ1-1; abundance: many; v_gene: TRBV6-5; CDR3nt: TGTGCCAGCAGTTACCGCCTGGGGGGGAACACTGAAGCTTTCTTT; CDR3aa: CASSYRLGGNTEAFF
d_gene: -; j_gene: TRBJ2-1; abundance: few; v_gene: TRBV10-3; CDR3nt: TGTGCCATCACCGCAGGGATCTCCTACAATGAGCAGTTCTTC; CDR3aa: CAITAGISYNEQFF
d_gene: TRBD2; j_gene: TRBJ2-7; abundance: few; v_gene: TRBV6-6; CDR3nt: TGTGCCAGTTGGACTAGCGGGGGCCCCTACGAGCAGTACTTC; CDR3aa: CASWTSGGPYEQYF
d_gene: -; j_gene: TRBJ2-7; abundance: -; v_gene: TRBV5-4; CDR3nt: TGTGCCAGCAGCAGGGATCTTTACGAGCAGTACTTC; CDR3aa: CASSRDLYEQYF
d_gene: -; j_gene: TRBJ1-5; abundance: few; v_gene: TRBV19; CDR3nt: TGTGCCACCCATCCCGGGGGGAATCAGCCCCAGCATTTT; CDR3aa: CATHPGGNQPQHF
d_gene: -; j_gene: TRBJ2-1; abundance: many; v_gene: TRBV6-2/TRBV6-3; CDR3nt: TGTGCCAGCAGTTCACTTTCTTACAATGAGCAGTTCTTC; CDR3aa: CASSSLSYNEQFF
d_gene: -; j_gene: TRBJ2-6; abundance: -; v_gene: TRBV12-3/TRBV12-4; CDR3nt: TGTGCCAGCAGTAAGACGGTAGCTGGGGCCAACGTCCTGACTTTC; CDR3aa: CASSKTVAGANVLTF
d_gene: -; j_gene: TRBJ1-1; abundance: few; v_gene: TRBV18; CDR3nt: TGTGCCAGCTCTTCCACAGGGTTGAAGAACACTGAAGCTTTCTTT; CDR3aa: CASSSTGLKNTEAFF
d_gene: -; j_gene: TRBJ1-5; abundance: few; v_gene: TRBV7-2; CDR3nt: TGTGCCAGCAGCTTAGCGGCACAGCCCCAGCATTTT; CDR3aa: CASSLAAQPQHF
d_gene: -; j_gene: TRBJ2-5; abundance: -; v_gene: TRBV3-1; CDR3nt: TGTGCCAGCAGCCAAGATGCAGGGAAAGAGACCCAGTACTTC; CDR3aa: CASSQDAGKETQYF
d_gene: -; j_gene: TRBJ2-2; abundance: -; v_gene: TRBV7-9; CDR3nt: TGTGCCAGCAGCCGGACAGATGGCACCGGGGAGCTGTTTTTT; CDR3aa: CASSRTDGTGELFF
d_gene: TRBD2; j_gene: TRBJ2-1; abundance: many; v_gene: TRBV4-3; CDR3nt: TGCGCCAGCAGCCAAGAATTTTGGCGGGGGGCTGACAATGAGCAGTTCTTC; CDR3aa: CASSQEFWRGADNEQFF
d_gene: TRBD2; j_gene: TRBJ2-5; abundance: few; v_gene: TRBV12-3/TRBV12-4; CDR3nt: TGTGCCAGCAGTAGCGGGGGGGCCCTAGAGACCCAGTACTTC; CDR3aa: CASSSGGALETQYF
d_gene: TRBD2; j_gene: TRBJ2-1; abundance: few; v_gene: TRBV7-2; CDR3nt: TGTGCCAGCAGCTTAGGGCTAGCGGGGGAATCAGAGCAGTTCTTC; CDR3aa: CASSLGLAGESEQFF
d_gene: TRBD1; j_gene: TRBJ1-2; abundance: few; v_gene: TRBV12-3/TRBV12-4; CDR3nt: TGTGCCAGCAGGAGGACAGGGGGCAGGAGCTACACCTTC; CDR3aa: CASRRTGGRSYTF
d_gene: -; j_gene: TRBJ2-3; abundance: many; v_gene: TRBV7-9; CDR3nt: TGTGCCAGCAGCATCACTTTCCGGGGTACGCAGTATTTT; CDR3aa: CASSITFRGTQYF
d_gene: -; j_gene: TRBJ2-7; abundance: many; v_gene: TRBV7-2; CDR3nt: TGTGCCAGCAGCTTAGGTGGTGTGGCAGGGGCCTACGAGCAGTACTTC; CDR3aa: CASSLGGVAGAYEQYF
d_gene: -; j_gene: TRBJ2-5; abundance: many; v_gene: TRBV20-1; CDR3nt: TGCAGTGCCCCGTTGAGGCTAGCTCCCCAAGAGACCCAGTACTTC; CDR3aa: CSAPLRLAPQETQYF
d_gene: TRBD2; j_gene: TRBJ2-1; abundance: -; v_gene: TRBV7-3; CDR3nt: TGTGCCAGCAGCTTTACGACTAGCGGGGCGGAGCAGTTCTTC; CDR3aa: CASSFTTSGAEQFF
d_gene: -; j_gene: TRBJ1-5; abundance: few; v_gene: TRBV6-5; CDR3nt: TGTGCCAGCAGTCCCGAGGTTATCTATCAGCCCCAGCATTTT; CDR3aa: CASSPEVIYQPQHF
d_gene: -; j_gene: TRBJ2-4; abundance: -; v_gene: TRBV12-3/TRBV12-4; CDR3nt: TGTGCCAGCAGTTTAGCGGGCCTTGAGTACATTCAGTACTTC; CDR3aa: CASSLAGLEYIQYF
d_gene: -; j_gene: TRBJ2-3; abundance: many; v_gene: TRBV5-8; CDR3nt: TGTGCCAGCAGCTTGGGGGTGGCCGATACGCAGTATTTT; CDR3aa: CASSLGVADTQYF
d_gene: -; j_gene: TRBJ1-4; abundance: many; v_gene: TRBV29-1; CDR3nt: TGCAGCGTCATAGCCGAAGGGAATCCAAAACTGTTTTTT; CDR3aa: CSVIAEGNPKLFF
d_gene: -; j_gene: TRBJ2-2; abundance: -; v_gene: TRBV5-1; CDR3nt: TGCGCCAGCAGCCCCGGTGCAGGGATGGGGACCGGGGAGCTGTTTTTT; CDR3aa: CASSPGAGMGTGELFF
d_gene: TRBD2; j_gene: TRBJ2-3; abundance: -; v_gene: TRBV9; CDR3nt: TGTGCCAGCAGCGTCGGGGGGGGTCAGGATACGCAGTATTTT; CDR3aa: CASSVGGGQDTQYF
d_gene: TRBD2; j_gene: TRBJ2-5; abundance: -; v_gene: TRBV2; CDR3nt: TGTGCCAGCAGCCCCGGGACTAGCGGGGGGGCCCAGTACTTC; CDR3aa: CASSPGTSGGAQYF
d_gene: TRBD1; j_gene: TRBJ2-2; abundance: few; v_gene: TRBV20-1; CDR3nt: TGCAGTGCCGGGCCCGGGACAGGGTTTCACGGGGAGCTGTTTTTT; CDR3aa: CSAGPGTGFHGELFF
d_gene: TRBD1; j_gene: TRBJ2-2; abundance: few; v_gene: TRBV4-3; CDR3nt: TGCGCCAGCAGCCAAGGAAGTCAGGGGGCTTTTACCGGGGAGCTGTTTTTT; CDR3aa: CASSQGSQGAFTGELFF
d_gene: -; j_gene: TRBJ1-1; abundance: -; v_gene: TRBV12-3/TRBV12-4; CDR3nt: TGTGCCAGCAGCGGGACCCACACTGAAGCTTTCTTT; CDR3aa: CASSGTHTEAFF
d_gene: TRBD1; j_gene: TRBJ2-3; abundance: many; v_gene: TRBV4-2; CDR3nt: TGTGCCAGCAGCCAAGGGACAGGGAGCACAGATACGCAGTATTTT; CDR3aa: CASSQGTGSTDTQYF
d_gene: TRBD1; j_gene: TRBJ2-7; abundance: -; v_gene: TRBV6-2/TRBV6-3; CDR3nt: TGTGCCAGCACGTCGGACAGGCGGTACGAGCAGTACTTC; CDR3aa: CASTSDRRYEQYF
d_gene: -; j_gene: TRBJ2-4; abundance: -; v_gene: TRBV19; CDR3nt: TGTGCCAGTAGTATTGTAGGGGAAGCCAAAAACATTCAGTACTTC; CDR3aa: CASSIVGEAKNIQYF
d_gene: -; j_gene: TRBJ1-6; abundance: few; v_gene: TRBV27; CDR3nt: TGTGCCAGCAAAATGGGAGGGGTTGGTTCACCCCTCCACTTT; CDR3aa: CASKMGGVGSPLHF
d_gene: -; j_gene: TRBJ2-2; abundance: few; v_gene: TRBV18; CDR3nt: TGTGCCAGCTCAGCATCGATGAACACCGGGGAGCTGTTTTTT; CDR3aa: CASSASMNTGELFF
d_gene: -; j_gene: TRBJ2-1; abundance: few; v_gene: TRBV15; CDR3nt: TGTGCCACCAGCAGAGGAACAGGGCTCTATGAGCAGTTCTTC; CDR3aa: CATSRGTGLYEQFF
d_gene: -; j_gene: TRBJ1-5; abundance: few; v_gene: TRBV15; CDR3nt: TGTGCCACCAGCTGGGGAAGGGGCAATCAGCCCCAGCATTTT; CDR3aa: CATSWGRGNQPQHF
d_gene: -; j_gene: TRBJ2-6; abundance: -; v_gene: TRBV5-1; CDR3nt: TGCGCCAGCCTAGACACCTCTGGGGCCAACGTCCTGACTTTC; CDR3aa: CASLDTSGANVLTF